This TCR beta chain was recorded in a study of T cells expressing NK-cell markers (dated by TCRdb to the early 2020s). As for the study more broadly: Seven to nine donors provided sorted CD3+CD56+NKG2C+, CD3+CD56+NKG2C- and CD3+CD56-NKG2C+ T-cell subsets, whose TCR beta-chain repertoires were profiled. Of the eight sequenced donors, seven were found to be HCMV-seropositive and one was found to be HCMV-seronegative. Randomly selected healthy volunteers, three men and five women, were used as the eight sequenced donors. Libraries were sequenced as 2 x 150 bp reads on Illumina HiSeq 2000/2500, MiSeq or NextSeq.

To determine HCMV serostatus, a commercial ELISA kit was used to detect HCMV-specific IgG in serum. Peripheral blood mononuclear cells were isolated from blood by Ficoll density gradient centrifugation. These reads were obtained on an Illumina HiSeq 2000. TCR beta cDNA libraries were made by 5'RACE template switching that added a universal primer site and unique molecular identifiers. Synthesis of cDNA was primed from the TCR beta constant segment and was followed by two consecutive PCR amplification steps. Processing in the source paper ran as follows. MIGEC handled demultiplexing of the reads and grouping by UMI, while MiTCR was used to assemble and quantify clonotypes. To exclude erroneous sequences, any TCR cDNA sequence not supported by at least two reads was discarded. The tcR package was used for downstream repertoire analysis, and clonotypes were matched across fractions by CDR3 nucleotide sequence plus V segment. VDJmatch was used to annotate antigen specificity against VDJdb, with one amino acid substitution in CDR3 permitted. Following TCRdb reprocessing, every CDR3 protein sequence forms one entry, and DNA is not provided. TCRdb's processing, not the authors', yielded these V and J calls. The record for this sample contains roughly 170,000 distinct CDR3 sequences. The ten biggest clones cover approximately 18% of the sample.

Study-wide findings and limitations: It remained unclear whether the expanded NKG2C-expressing T cell clones were specific for HCMV antigens. In six donors, the dominant CD3+CD56+NKG2C+ clonotypes ranked among the top 10 CD8+ clonotypes, making up about 1.0-7.5% of CD8+ T cells. Those dominant clonotypes were again the most abundant among CD3+CD56-NKG2C+ cells in a handful of donors, at about 28.3-65%.

A word on this clonotype: The target of this receptor is not known.

This clonotype was sampled from a woman between 18 and 69 years old in good health. The sequenced sample consisted of blood T cells: a sorted CD56 or NKG2C T cell subset, CD4+ or CD8+ T cells, or bulk PBMC T cells (not recorded which).

The CDR3 corresponds to CASSRQTNTEAFF. The chain links TRBV11-2 with TRBJ1-1; TCRdb lists TRBD1, though no DNA is available to test this call. From its cysteine to its phenylalanine, the CDR3 spans 13 amino acids. Only the protein sequence is given. According to the germline V gene, CDR1 reads SGHAT and CDR2 reads FQNNGV.